The 21 T cell receptor beta chains in this list originate from one sample, sequenced in a study of T cells after posttransplantation cyclophosphamide. The data were produced by immunoSEQ multiplex PCR, yet TCRdb's version contains in-frame clones alone and is incomplete. Of about 47,000 clones in the sample, roughly nine tenths were seen once. Sequenced: PBMCs. The receptors were gathered from a woman aged 50 to 60 in good health and a related stem cell transplant donor.

CDR3 residues: CASSIQGGNSPLHF. The CDR3 DNA sequence: TGTGCCAGCAGCATACAGGGGGGGAATTCACCCCTCCACTTT. V usage is TRBV9 and J usage is TRBJ1-6; 8 bases are shared with TRBD1. In germline, CDR1 is SGDLS, CDR2 YYNGEE. The CDR3 has 14 amino acids. V was clipped by 4 bases and J by 7 bases; unmatched bases: 4.

This sequence joins TRBV2 and TRBJ2-1; TRBD2 matches 7 bases. This CDR3 has 15 amino acids. Trimming cost V 4 bases and J 4 bases; bases outside gene matches: 7. CDR1 is SNHLY, CDR2 FYNNEI, per germline. The CDR3 sequence is CASSAASGGYNEQFF. CDR3 DNA sequence: TGTGCCAGCAGTGCCGCTAGCGGTGGTTACAATGAGCAGTTCTTC. The full variable domain, its missing parts supplied by reference TRBV2 and TRBJ2-1, is EPEVTQTPSHQVTQMGQEVILRCVPISNHLYFYWYRQILGQKVEFLVSFYNNEISEKSEIFDDQFSVERPDGSNFTLKIRSTKLEDSAMYFCASSAASGGYNEQFFGPGTRLTVL.

V and J are TRBV5-1 and TRBJ2-5, with 7 nucleotides matching TRBD2. V gave up 4 bases and J gave up 1 base; unmatched junction bases: 7. CDR3 length: 15 amino acids. Looked up from germline, CDR1 is SGHRS and CDR2 is YFSETQ. This chain's CDR3 is CASSTRAGLQETQYF. CDR3 DNA: TGCGCCAGCAGCACCCGAGCGGGGCTCCAAGAGACCCAGTACTTC.

The chain is built from TRBV10-1 and TRBJ2-7, with a weak D call TRBD2 (6 bases). The V gene lost 3 bases and the J gene lost 6 bases, with 6 bases spanning the gap. This CDR3 is 11 amino acids long. Germline V gives CDR1 WNHNN, CDR2 SYGVQD (reference sequence). CDR3 loop: CASSDSGEQYF. The CDR3 DNA reads as TGCGCCAGCAGTGATAGCGGCGAGCAGTACTTC.

CDR3 residues: CASSELKGGTIPDNEQFF. CDR3 bases: TGCGCCAGCAGTGAGTTAAAGGGGGGGACTATCCCTGACAATGAGCAGTTCTTC. The chain combines TRBV10-2 with TRBJ2-1; D might be TRBD2 (7 bases). Trimming took off 1 base at V and 5 bases at J, with 21 bases between the two ends. The CDR3 has 18 residues. CDR1 WSHSY and CDR2 SAAADI come from the germline V gene.

The chain recombines TRBV7-3 with TRBJ2-3, with TRBD2 matching 13 bases. Losses at the gene ends were 5 bases for V and 7 bases for J; bases not matched to a gene: 6. Per the germline V gene, CDR1 is SGHTA and CDR2 is FQGTGA. CDR3 length: 15 residues. CDR3 sequence reads: CASSPGLAGINTQYF. The CDR3 DNA reads TGTGCCAGCAGCCCGGGACTAGCGGGAATTAATACGCAGTATTTT.

For the CDR3, the DNA is TGTGCCAGCAGTGAAAGACTAGCGGGAGGACCCAATGAGCAGTTCTTC. As protein: CASSERLAGGPNEQFF. The rearrangement joins TRBV6-1 to TRBJ2-1; TRBD2 aligns across 13 bases. Trimming cost V 2 bases and J 6 bases; bases outside gene matches: 4. Germline CDR1 and CDR2: MNHNS and SASEGT. The CDR3 loop spans 16 amino acids.

This clone was found once. Other DNA sequences within the sample encode an identical CDR3. The chain employs TRBV7-2 and TRBJ1-2; no definite D call. The CDR3 covers 14 residues. The V gene's germline CDR1 is SGHTA and CDR2 FQGNSA. V was clipped by 3 bases and J by 4 bases, with 12 bases between them. The CDR3 DNA reads as TGTGCCAGCAGCTTTTCGGGATTTGGCTATGGCTACACCTTC. Its protein is CASSFSGFGYGYTF.

The CDR3 DNA sequence: TGTGCCAGCAGCCTCACCCAGGGGTTATCGGATGGCTACACCTTC. It specifies CASSLTQGLSDGYTF. This chain joins TRBV5-4 and TRBJ1-2; possible D gene TRBD1, 6 bases. Germline assignment: CDR1 SGHNT and CDR2 YYREEE (reference sequence). The CDR3 length is 15 residues. With 4 bases removed from V and 6 bases from J, the gap between germline ends came to 19 bases.

The CDR3 nucleotides read TGTGCCAGCAGTTACGCGGGGGGCTCCTACAATGAGCAGTTCTTC. This codes for CASSYAGGSYNEQFF. The genes are TRBV6-5 and TRBJ2-1; TRBD2 matches at 8 bases. Germline CDR1 reads MNHEY; CDR2 reads SVGAGI. Germline trimming cut 2 bases from V and 0 bases from J; bases unmatched to any gene: 0. This CDR3 region has 15 residues.

The gene calls are TRBV7-8 and TRBJ1-5, with a tentative D call TRBD1 (6 bases). The CDR3 spans 16 residues. CDR1 and CDR2 (germline): SGHVS, FQNEAQ. The V and J ends lost 5 bases and 4 bases respectively, with 18 bases between them. This CDR3 reads CASSNWELQGNQPQHF. CDR3 sequence (DNA): TGTGCCAGCAGCAACTGGGAGCTACAGGGAAATCAGCCCCAGCATTTT.

On this clone itself: The junction departs from the called germline gene at one end, perhaps through a read error. Other DNA sequences from this sample encode an identical CDR3 as well. The chain has TRBV7-2 and TRBJ2-7; perhaps TRBD2 as D (6 bases). The CDR3 contains 15 residues. CDR1 is SGHTA, CDR2 FQGNSA, per germline. The CDR3 here is CASSLARLGGYEQYF. The CDR3 nucleotides read TGTGCCAGCAGTTTAGCCCGCCTGGGGGGCTACGAGCAGTACTTC.

The chain carries TRBV20-1 and TRBJ1-2; tentatively, D is TRBD1 (5 bases). CDR1 and CDR2 (germline): DFQATT, SNEGSKA (reference sequence). Trimming removed 5 bases from V and 4 bases from J, with 8 bases in between. The CDR3 runs 11 residues. CDR3 sequence (DNA): TGCAGTGCTTTCGACAGCTATGGCTACACCTTC. This sequence encodes CSAFDSYGYTF.

V usage is TRBV5-1 and J usage is TRBJ2-3; 9 bases fit TRBD2. The junction had 1 base not matched to a gene; V was cut back by 2 bases and J by 6 bases. The CDR3 runs to 13 residues. The V gene's germline CDR1 is SGHRS and CDR2 YFSETQ. The CDR3, as DNA: TGCGCCAGCAGCTTTAGCGGGGGTGATACGCAGTATTTT. It encodes CASSFSGGDTQYF.

The chain has TRBV4-1 and TRBJ1-1; D is unresolved. The CDR3 runs 12 residues. Between the trimmed V and J ends, which lost 0 bases and 12 bases, there was a span of 11 bases. Germline CDR1 and CDR2: MGHRA and YSYEKL. CDR3 loop: CASSQDIERPFF. CDR3 DNA: TGCGCCAGCAGCCAAGACATCGAGCGACCTTTCTTT.

This chain uses TRBV19 with TRBJ1-1, with a tentative D call TRBD1 (6 bases). The CDR3 runs to 15 residues. Germline V gives CDR1 LNHDA, CDR2 SQIVND (reference sequence). V was cut by 2 bases and J by 2 bases, with 12 bases left in between. DNA of the CDR3: TGTGCCAGTAGTATAAAAGGGGGGGATAACACTGAAGCTTTCTTT. It translates to CASSIKGGDNTEAFF. Looking up the rest from reference TRBV19 and TRBJ1-1 gives the full variable domain: DGGITQSPKYLFRKEGQNVTLSCEQNLNHDAMYWYRQDPGQGLRLIYYSQIVNDFQKGDIAEGYSVSREKKESFPLTVTSAQKNPTAFYLCASSIKGGDNTEAFFGQGTRLTVV.

The V and J genes are TRBV7-3 and TRBJ1-2, with TRBD1 identical over 10 bases. CDR3 length: 14 residues. V was pared by 5 bases and J by 5 bases, with 5 bases of the junction left unmatched. Germline lookup yields CDR1 SGHTA and CDR2 FQGTGA. This CDR3 is CASSLGQGGYGYTF. CDR3 bases: TGTGCCAGCAGCCTCGGACAGGGGGGGTATGGCTACACCTTC.

V gene TRBV19 combines with J gene TRBJ1-2; D remains ambiguous. V gave up 0 bases and J gave up 10 bases, with 15 bases separating them. Germline V gene lookup returns CDR1 LNHDA and CDR2 SQIVND (reference sequence). The CDR3 runs to 14 residues. CDR3 in DNA: TGTGCCAGTAGTATAGATTGGAGGGATTGGGACTACACCTTC. Protein sequence: CASSIDWRDWDYTF. Drawing the rest from reference TRBV19 and TRBJ1-2, the complete variable domain is DGGITQSPKYLFRKEGQNVTLSCEQNLNHDAMYWYRQDPGQGLRLIYYSQIVNDFQKGDIAEGYSVSREKKESFPLTVTSAQKNPTAFYLCASSIDWRDWDYTFGSGTRLTVV.

This chain connects TRBV7-2 to TRBJ2-3; D is unclear. Deletions cut 0 bases from V and 0 bases from J, with 10 bases between. This CDR3 is built from 16 residues. Germline loops: CDR1 SGHTA, CDR2 FQGNSA. DNA of the CDR3: TGTGCCAGCAGCTTAGCTGGTAGCACTAGCACAGATACGCAGTATTTT. Translation gives CASSLAGSTSTDTQYF.

The CDR3 DNA follows: TGTGCCAGCAGCTTGCTTCCGGGGACTACCTCCTACAATGAGCAGTTCTTC. This translates into CASSLLPGTTSYNEQFF. This chain joins TRBV7-3 and TRBJ2-1; TRBD2 matches at 7 bases. This CDR3 has 17 residues. Germline assignment: CDR1 SGHTA and CDR2 FQGTGA. V dropped 3 bases and J dropped 0; count of bases not matched to a gene: 8.

The gene calls are TRBV19 and TRBJ2-1; TRBD1 matches at 8 bases. The CDR3 totals 16 residues. Germline lookup yields CDR1 LNHDA and CDR2 SQIVND (reference sequence). Unmatched junction bases numbered 7, after V lost 2 bases and J lost 4 bases. The CDR3 loop reads CASSIPGQGQYNEQFF. The CDR3, as DNA: TGTGCCAGTAGTATACCAGGACAGGGACAATACAATGAGCAGTTCTTC.